Sequencing of this TCR beta chain was carried out in a study of cytomegalovirus exposure and HLA in healthy donors. This CDR3 comprises 16 residues. Germline V lookup: CDR1 LNHDA, CDR2 SQIVND (reference sequence). J lost 7 bases, V lost 5 bases, and 15 bases had no gene match. Study outcomes and limitations: The majority of TCR sequences were rare, yet some public TCRs appeared in many donors. In a later analysis, approximately 15,000 TCR beta sequences were associated with HLA alleles at 0.05 false discovery rate.

About this clone itself: Its antigen is currently unknown.

Both 60 Vbeta primers and 13 Jbeta primers went into the PCR. Generated by immunoSEQ multiplex PCR, the TCRdb table keeps only in-frame clones and is missing some. The sample shows fewer than 250,000 clones, about 79% of them seen only once. The chain joins TRBV19 to TRBJ1-1, with 8 bases fitting TRBD1. The clonotype was recovered from a man aged 18 to 29 in good health and CMV-seronegative. The specimen was PBMCs. The CDR3 loop reads CASSPLGQAPTLEAFF. The CDR3 DNA is TGTGCCAGTAGTCCCCTGGGACAGGCCCCGACGCTTGAAGCTTTCTTT.